These 4 T cell receptor beta chains were sequenced from one sample in a study of post-analysis software for immune sequencing data. The TCR beta cDNA libraries carried unique molecular identifiers. Each CDR3 protein is one row after TCRdb ran MiXCR on the PCR reads. The table records around 500,000 distinct CDR3 sequences, around 31% of them present only once. The study's findings and limits: There were five TRBV segments more frequent in patients than controls, and TRBV5-6, TRBV5-1 and TRBV20-1 were among them.

For these receptors, no antigen is known. Sequenced: blood. These receptor sequences come from a girl aged 2 to 17 with multiple sclerosis.

The J gene is TRBJ1-1, the V gene TRBV12-3 or TRBV12-4, with a possible D match to TRBD1 (6 bases). The CDR3 runs 17 residues. The germline V and J ends were trimmed by 6 bases and 6 bases, with 26 bases remaining between them. CDR3 region: CASRGAGWRSSIPEAFF. In DNA form, the CDR3 reads TGTGCCAGCAGGGGGGCAGGGTGGCGGTCTTCAATCCCTGAAGCTTTCTTT.

The chain recombines TRBV20-1 with TRBJ2-1, with TRBD1 as a possible D gene (5 bases). Germline CDR1 and CDR2: DFQATT and SNEGSKA (reference sequence). The CDR3 sequence is 15 residues long. V was clipped by 6 bases and J by 0 bases, with 15 bases between them. DNA of the CDR3: TGCAGTGCCTACGGACAACCTAGCTCCTACAATGAGCAGTTCTTC. Translating it yields CSAYGQPSSYNEQFF.

The chain is built from TRBV3-1 and TRBJ2-4; a possible D gene is TRBD2 (6 bases). CDR3 length: 19 residues. V was cut by 4 bases and J by 0 bases, with 22 bases left in between. Germline lookup yields CDR1 LGHDT and CDR2 YNNKEL (reference sequence). The CDR3 nucleotides read TGTGCCAGCAGCCTCCATCCCGGGACTTGCATTATAGCCAAAAACATTCAGTACTTC. Amino acids: CASSLHPGTCIIAKNIQYF.

This clonotype occurred a few times. The chain couples TRBV6-5 to TRBJ2-1, with D perhaps given as TRBD1 or TRBD2 (6 bases each). V lost 7 bases to trimming and J lost 1 base, with 17 bases between them. CDR1 is MNHEY, CDR2 SVGAGI, per germline. The CDR3 covers 16 residues. The DNA for the CDR3 is TGTGCCAGCACTCCCCCGGGGGCCAGGTCCTACAATGAGCAGTTCTTC. Translating gives CASTPPGARSYNEQFF.